These 5 T cell receptor beta chains share one sample of origin, sequenced in a study of beta chain features in type 1 diabetes. General study points: A moderate, significant TCRB CDR3 shortening appeared in type 1 diabetes across four CD4+ subsets.

Expressed TCRB transcripts were sequenced, since all the RNA that had been isolated was reverse transcribed. The table came from immunoSEQ multiplex PCR; TCRdb's copy has only in-frame clones and leaves some out. The sample lists approximately 150,000 clones; 7.5% to 9.5% were seen once. Antigen specificity for these receptors is unknown. The sequencing input was central memory CD4+ T cells from blood. The receptors stem from a man aged 30 to 39 with type 1 diabetes.

The chain has TRBV15 and TRBJ1-6, with TRBD1 matching 11 bases. The CDR3 spans 14 residues. Germline V lookup: CDR1 LNHNV, CDR2 YYDKDF (reference sequence). V shed 6 bases, J shed 7 bases, and the junction held 2 bases outside the gene matches. CDR3 bases: TGTGCCACCAGGGACAGGGGGCGAAATTCACCCCTCCACTTT. Amino acid sequence: CATRDRGRNSPLHF.

This clone appeared a few times. This rearrangement joins TRBV5-4 to TRBJ2-5; TRBD1 aligns across 8 bases. The CDR3 extends over 17 amino acids. The trim removed 0 bases at V and 4 bases at J, leaving 11 bases unmatched. Per the germline V gene, CDR1 is SGHNT and CDR2 is YYREEE (reference sequence). The CDR3 nucleotides read TGTGCCAGCAGCTTGGGAGGCCCAGGGGGCGTCGGAGAGACCCAGTACTTC. It translates to CASSLGGPGGVGETQYF.

This clone was picked up a small number of times. The chain carries TRBV10-3 and TRBJ2-3, with 10 bases matching TRBD1. Looked up from germline, CDR1 is ENHRY and CDR2 is SYGVKD. The V and J ends lost 2 bases and 5 bases, in that order; junction bases with no gene match: 4. The CDR3 loop spans 15 amino acids. CDR3 protein: CAISEAGQGEDTQYF. CDR3 nucleotide sequence: TGTGCCATCAGTGAGGCAGGACAGGGGGAAGATACGCAGTATTTT.

This chain links TRBV7-9 with TRBJ2-3; 8 bases align to TRBD1. The length of the CDR3 is 14 residues. J was trimmed by 13 bases and V by 3 bases; bases with no gene match: 12. Per the germline V gene, CDR1 is SEHNR and CDR2 is FQNEAQ (reference sequence). The CDR3 spells CASSFQATGDEEYF. The CDR3 region has the DNA TGTGCCAGCAGCTTCCAGGCGACAGGGGATGAGGAGTATTTT.

Ten or more counts support this clone. This chain uses TRBV21-1 with TRBJ2-7; the table's D call of TRBD1 was not tested on the DNA. TRBV21-1 is given as a pseudogene. CDR3 size: 16 residues. The CDR3 DNA follows: TGTGCCAGCAGCAAGGGGCTGCAGGGCACCGGGTACGAGCAGTACTTC. Protein: CASSKGLQGTGYEQYF.